This TCR beta chain came from a study of shared clonotypes between healthy human individuals (dated by TCRdb to the early 2020s). Study-wide context: Three men and a couple of women, aged 18 to 49 years, made up the cohort. To estimate repertoire size and how much clonotype sharing occurs between individuals, the study deeply sequenced the blood TCR repertoires of five healthy adults. To increase sequencing depth and limit assay-specific biases, TCR repertoire library preparation and sequencing were carried out by different laboratories using diverse techniques. Each donor's leukapheresis produced roughly between roughly 0.85 and 10 billion PBMCs. For each donor, CD4 naive and CD4 memory were each given three plates, CD8 naive was given two plates, and CD8 memory was given one plate. Study-wide findings and limitations: Rarefaction of sorted-subset datasets indicated incomplete sequencing despite the large sequencing depth. Across a handful of donors, 5% to 6% of naive CD4, 3.5% of naive CD8, around 2.1% of memory CD4, and 0.4% of memory CD8 clonotypes were shared. Because the study included only a small number of donors, the genetic and exposure-history diversity represented was limited. Compared with non-shared clonotypes, the clonotypes found in all four sorted-subset donors had higher generation probabilities. Naive subsets generally had larger estimated clonotype richness than memory subsets did. Sampling was restricted to blood, and TCR repertoires in tissues likely differ from the TCR repertoires found in blood. Pairwise subsampling led to the expectation that sequencing depth would affect the degree of clonotype sharing among donors.

Using the deep immunoSEQ assay, multiplex PCR amplified TCR CDR3 regions from genomic DNA. Genomic DNA extracted from each cell subset was distributed evenly over all wells of several immunoSEQ 96-well plates, and each plate served as one replicate. For sorted subsets, 150 to 200 ng genomic DNA, equal to 30,000 to 35,000 T cell genomes, was loaded into each replicate PCR. The purified libraries were quantified using a Qubit 3.0 fluorometer, sized with a Bioanalyzer 2100, and then quantified again using the KAPA Library Quantification kit. Each immunoSEQ 96-well plate was sequenced on its own single-read 150-cycle Illumina NextSeq 550 flow cell. The study's own analysis went as follows. Because the immunoSEQ output included only junctional sequences and no quality scores, the filtering could not be the same as the filtering used for full-length reads. To assign V/J genes and CDR3, sequences were annotated against IMGT germline references using PyIR, a Python wrapper for IgBLAST v1.9. Reads with weak V/J assignments (E-value above 1e-6), missing CDR3, stop codons, out-of-frame junctions, or ambiguous translated residues were removed. V3J clonotypes were defined as sequences sharing an identical inferred V gene, J gene, and CDR3 amino acid sequence. To compute the percentage overlap between repertoires, the number of shared unique clonotypes was divided by the size of the smaller repertoire. RTK rarefaction, the Chao1 estimator, and Recon v2.1 estimates of unobserved clonotypes were used to assess repertoire richness. OLGA was used to compute generation probabilities for all TCRbeta clonotypes that the gDNA method yielded from a few donors. In TCRdb, the immuneACCESS table is reduced to in-frame sequences with V and J assigned. These tables do not hold every clone; where another copy was compared, an unresolved V gene accounts for under half, and the others remain unexplained. V and J calls and clone size are given by that table; D and trimming were obtained from the DNA. The sample contains some 1,100,000 clones, roughly 74% of them found a single time. The ten biggest clones cover more than 0.5% of the sample.

The germline V gene provides CDR1 KGHSH and CDR2 LQKENI. The cysteine opens and the phenylalanine closes a CDR3 of 14 amino acids. Kept here is only the CDR3 DNA, which spans 42 bases and is read in frame from base 1. V is cut by 0 bases and J by 3 bases, and the space between the germline ends is 5 bases. On this clone itself: This receptor's antigen is unknown. No base quality information exists; no much larger clone differs at one position.

The donors were healthy, HIV-negative adults who had no recently reported acute infections or vaccinations. Every donor was a Caucasian adult residing in Nashville, Tennessee, USA. CD4+ T cells were enriched by magnetic negative selection, after which naive cells were positively selected on CD45RA and the negative fraction was taken as the memory subset. Blood was obtained by leukapheresis, after which PBMCs were separated by Ficoll-Histopaque density gradient centrifugation and cryopreserved in liquid nitrogen vapor phase. Analytical flow cytometry was used to check the purity and quantity of each magnetically sorted T cell population. Genomic DNA was isolated from every sorted fraction and measured by UV absorbance on a Nanodrop 2000c.

This chain joins TRBV18 to TRBJ2-2; confidence is insufficient to name the D gene. The sequenced sample was memory CD4+ T cells from PBMCs. The sample's cell subset or site label, in plain terms: CD45RA-negative fraction. This sequence was found in a man aged 18 to 29 in good health. Some clones in this sample may be carry-over from other donors' samples. The CDR3 loop reads CASSPPWDTGELFF. The DNA sequence follows: TGTGCCAGCTCACCACCTTGGGACACCGGGGAGCTGTTTTTT. The full variable domain, completed from the reference TRBV18 and TRBJ2-2 proteins outside the CDR3, reads NAGVMQNPRHLVRRRGQEARLRCSPMKGHSHVYWYRQLPEEGLKFMVYLQKENIIDESGMPKERFSAEFPKEGPSILRIQQVVRGDSAAYFCASSPPWDTGELFFGEGSRLTVL.